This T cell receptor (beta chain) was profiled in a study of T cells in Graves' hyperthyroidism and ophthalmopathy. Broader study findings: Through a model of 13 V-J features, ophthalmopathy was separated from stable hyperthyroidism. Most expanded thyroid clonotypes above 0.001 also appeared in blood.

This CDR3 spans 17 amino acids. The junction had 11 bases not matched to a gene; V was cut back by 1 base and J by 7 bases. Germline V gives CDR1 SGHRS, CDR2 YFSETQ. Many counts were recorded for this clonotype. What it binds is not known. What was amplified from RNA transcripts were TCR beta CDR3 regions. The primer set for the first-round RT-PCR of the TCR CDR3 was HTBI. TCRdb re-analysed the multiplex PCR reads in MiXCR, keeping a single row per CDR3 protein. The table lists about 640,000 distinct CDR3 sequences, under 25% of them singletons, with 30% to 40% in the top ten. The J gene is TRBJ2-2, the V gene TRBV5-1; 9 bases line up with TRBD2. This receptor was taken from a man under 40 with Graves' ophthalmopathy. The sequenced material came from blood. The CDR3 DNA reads TGCGCCAGCAGCTTGAGTAGCGGGAGTTCGACAGGCGGGGAGCTGTTTTTT. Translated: CASSLSSGSSTGGELFF.